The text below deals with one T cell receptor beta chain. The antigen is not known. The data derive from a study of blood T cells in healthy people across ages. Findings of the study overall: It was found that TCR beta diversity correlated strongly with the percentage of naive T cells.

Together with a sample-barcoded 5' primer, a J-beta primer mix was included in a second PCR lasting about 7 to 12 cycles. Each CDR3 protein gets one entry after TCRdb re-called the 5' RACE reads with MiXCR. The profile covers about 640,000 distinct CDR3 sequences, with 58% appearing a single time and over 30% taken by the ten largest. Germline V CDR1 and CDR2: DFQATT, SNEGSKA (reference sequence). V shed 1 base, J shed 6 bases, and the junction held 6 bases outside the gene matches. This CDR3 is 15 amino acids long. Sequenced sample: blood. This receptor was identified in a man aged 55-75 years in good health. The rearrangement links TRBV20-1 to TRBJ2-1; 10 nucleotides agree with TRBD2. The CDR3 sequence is CSARAPSGGANEQFF. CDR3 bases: TGCAGTGCTAGAGCTCCAAGCGGGGGGGCCAATGAGCAGTTCTTC.